The clone carrying this T cell receptor (beta chain) came up many times. The germline V and J ends were trimmed by 3 bases and 3 bases, with 6 bases remaining between them. The CDR3 is made up of 11 amino acids. In germline, CDR1 is DFQATT, CDR2 SNEGSKA (reference sequence). This specimen belongs to a study of blood T cells in healthy people across ages. Sample-barcoded 5' priming and a J-beta primer mix drove a second PCR of roughly 6 to 12 cycles. One entry per CDR3 protein results from TCRdb running MiXCR on the 5' RACE reads. The repertoire has hundreds of thousands of distinct CDR3 sequences, roughly 44% of them found once; the top ten carry approximately 19%.

This receptor was obtained from a man aged 60 to 69 in good health. The chain joins TRBV20-1 to TRBJ2-7; D is unresolved. The sequenced sample consisted of blood. In DNA form, the CDR3 reads TGCAGTGCTAGTATAATCTACGAGCAGTACTTC. Protein sequence: CSASIIYEQYF.